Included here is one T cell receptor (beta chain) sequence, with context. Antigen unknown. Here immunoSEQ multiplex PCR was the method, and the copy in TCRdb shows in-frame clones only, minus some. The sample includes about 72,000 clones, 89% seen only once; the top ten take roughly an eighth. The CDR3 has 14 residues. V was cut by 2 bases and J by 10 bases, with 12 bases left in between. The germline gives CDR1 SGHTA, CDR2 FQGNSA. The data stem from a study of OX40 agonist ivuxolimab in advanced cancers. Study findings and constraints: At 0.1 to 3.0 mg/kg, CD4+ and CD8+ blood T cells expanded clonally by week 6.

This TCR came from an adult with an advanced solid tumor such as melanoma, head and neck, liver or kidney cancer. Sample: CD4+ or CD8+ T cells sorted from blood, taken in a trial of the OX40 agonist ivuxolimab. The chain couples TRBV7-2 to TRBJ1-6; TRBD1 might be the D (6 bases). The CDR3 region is CASSLQGSGSPLHF. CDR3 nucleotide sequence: TGTGCCAGCAGCTTACAGGGGAGCGGCTCACCCCTCCACTTT. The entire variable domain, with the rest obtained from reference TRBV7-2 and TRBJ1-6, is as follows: GAGVSQSPSNKVTEKGKDVELRCDPISGHTALYWYRQSLGQGLEFLIYFQGNSAPDKSGLPSDRFSAERTGGSVSTLTIQRTQQEDSAVYLCASSLQGSGSPLHFGNGTRLTVT.